This T cell receptor beta chain was identified during a study of OX40 agonist ivuxolimab in advanced cancers. Study summary: Intravenous ivuxolimab was administered to patients every 2 weeks at 0.01 to 10 mg/kg. With a range of roughly 20 to 85, age averaged 60 years, and roughly 80% were male.

Per the germline V gene, CDR1 is GTSNPN and CDR2 is SVGIG (reference sequence). The CDR3 consists of 14 residues. V lost 4 bases, J lost 4 bases, and 8 bases stayed unmatched. The protocol was immunoSEQ multiplex PCR, while the TCRdb copy is restricted to in-frame clones and leaves out a portion. The data contain 65,000 to 80,000 clones, approximately 92% of them singletons. This sequence joins TRBV30 and TRBJ1-1, with 8 bases lining up with TRBD1. This sample comprised CD4+ or CD8+ T cells sorted from blood, obtained in a trial of the OX40 agonist ivuxolimab. The clonotype originates from an adult with an advanced solid tumor such as melanoma, head and neck, liver or kidney cancer. CDR3 sequence: CAWIPDRVGTEAFF. The CDR3 coding sequence is TGTGCCTGGATTCCGGACAGGGTAGGCACTGAAGCTTTCTTT.